This passage covers 6 T cell receptor beta chains from one sample sequenced in a study of CD8+ T cells in alopecia areata. It was cDNA, reverse transcribed from extracted RNA, that served as the sequencing template. Here immunoSEQ multiplex PCR was the method, and the copy in TCRdb shows in-frame clones only, minus some. The data hold fewer than 40,000 clones, with roughly 53% observed a single time. Source material: NKG2D-high CD8+ T cells sorted from blood. Receptor source: a human donor with alopecia areata.

This chain's CDR3 is CASSYPQTSPDTQYF. In nucleotides, the CDR3 is TGTGCCAGCAGTTACCCACAGACTAGCCCAGATACGCAGTATTTT. The V gene is TRBV6-5, the J gene TRBJ2-3, with 7 nucleotides matching TRBD2. Trimming removed 2 bases from V and 4 bases from J; junction bases left unmatched: 6. CDR1 and CDR2 from the germline V gene are MNHEY and SVGAGI. The CDR3 length is 15 residues.

The chain uses TRBV7-3 and TRBJ2-3; 15 bases agree with TRBD2. V shed 4 bases and J 2 bases; nucleotides not matched to a gene: 10. The CDR3 extends over 19 amino acids. The germline gives CDR1 SGHTA, CDR2 FQGTGA. CDR3 nucleotide sequence: TGTGCCAGCAGCTCGCCGGGACTAGCGGGAGGAGGGGACACAGATACGCAGTATTTT. The encoded protein is CASSSPGLAGGGDTDTQYF.

The CDR3 spells CASRQGPSYEQYF. The DNA for the CDR3 is TGTGCCAGTCGACAAGGCCCTAGCTACGAGCAGTACTTC. The rearrangement uses TRBV27 and TRBJ2-7; D gene unclear. V was cut by 9 bases and J by 3 bases, with 15 bases left in between. The length of the CDR3 is 13 residues. Germline V lookup: CDR1 MNHEY, CDR2 SMNVEV (reference sequence).

The chain couples TRBV4-2 to TRBJ2-7; 8 nucleotides agree with TRBD1. Germline V gene sequence: CDR1 LGHNA, CDR2 YNFKEQ. V trimming: 1 base; J trimming: 1 base; junction bases outside the gene matches: 9. The CDR3 extends over 17 amino acids. CDR3 amino acids: CASSQVPFRQGSYEQYF. CDR3 nucleotides: TGTGCCAGCAGCCAAGTTCCTTTTAGACAGGGGTCCTACGAGCAGTACTTC.

The V call is TRBV28, the J call TRBJ1-5; 7 positions agree with TRBD1. Germline V gene data show CDR1 as MDHEN and CDR2 as SYDVKM. The CDR3 sequence is 14 residues long. V was clipped by 4 bases and J by 5 bases; unmatched bases: 5. This CDR3 reads CASSSYRGDQPQHF. The CDR3 DNA follows: TGTGCCAGCAGTTCATACAGGGGTGATCAGCCCCAGCATTTT.

This clone appeared a few times. The J gene is TRBJ2-3, the V gene TRBV7-9; 8 nucleotides agree with TRBD1. Germline loops: CDR1 SEHNR, CDR2 FQNEAQ (reference sequence). V gave up 1 base and J gave up 1 base; unmatched junction bases: 7. CDR3 length: 17 residues. CDR3 sequence: CASSLGDRLIGTDTQYF. Here the CDR3 DNA reads TGTGCCAGCAGCTTAGGGGACAGGCTGATTGGCACAGATACGCAGTATTTT.